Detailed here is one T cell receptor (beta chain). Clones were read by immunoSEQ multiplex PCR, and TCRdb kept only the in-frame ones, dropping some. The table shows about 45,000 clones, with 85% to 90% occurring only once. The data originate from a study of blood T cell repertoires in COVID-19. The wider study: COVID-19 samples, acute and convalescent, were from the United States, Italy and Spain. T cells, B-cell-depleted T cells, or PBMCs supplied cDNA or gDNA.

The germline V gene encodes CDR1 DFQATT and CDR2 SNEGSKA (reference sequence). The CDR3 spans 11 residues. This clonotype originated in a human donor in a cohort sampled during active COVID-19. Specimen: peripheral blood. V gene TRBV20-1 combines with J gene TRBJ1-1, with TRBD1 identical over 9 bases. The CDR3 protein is CRAKQGAMAFF. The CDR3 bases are TGCAGGGCCAAACAGGGGGCAATGGCTTTCTTT.